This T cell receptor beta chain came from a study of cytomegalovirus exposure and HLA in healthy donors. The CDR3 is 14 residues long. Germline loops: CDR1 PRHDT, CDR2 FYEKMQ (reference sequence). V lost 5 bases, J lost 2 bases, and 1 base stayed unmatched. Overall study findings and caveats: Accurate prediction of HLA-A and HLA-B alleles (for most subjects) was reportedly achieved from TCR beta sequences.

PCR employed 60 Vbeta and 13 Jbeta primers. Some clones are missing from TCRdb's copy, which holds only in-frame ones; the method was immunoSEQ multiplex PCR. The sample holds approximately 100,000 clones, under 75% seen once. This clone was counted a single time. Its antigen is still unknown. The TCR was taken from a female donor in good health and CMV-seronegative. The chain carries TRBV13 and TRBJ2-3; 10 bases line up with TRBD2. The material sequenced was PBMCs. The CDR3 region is CASSTSGNTDTQYF. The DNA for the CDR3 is TGTGCCAGCAGCACTAGCGGGAACACAGATACGCAGTATTTT.